The table lists the clone carrying this TCR beta chain with a count of one. This sample stems from a study of response to subunit inactivated influenza vaccine. The germline gives CDR1 LGHNA, CDR2 YNFKEQ. Trimming shortened V by 0 bases and J by 5 bases, and 10 bases separated the two germline ends. The CDR3 sequence is 15 residues long. TCRdb used MiXCR to reprocess the RT-PCR reads, holding one entry per CDR3 protein. The sample consists of about 310,000 distinct CDR3 sequences, about a fifth of them appearing once. The sequence derives from a man aged 50 to 69 who received an inactivated influenza vaccine. Sequenced here: PBMCs from blood, sampled less than 22 months after vaccination. V gene TRBV4-2 combines with J gene TRBJ2-2; D is perhaps TRBD1 or TRBD2 (5 bases each). CDR3 residues: CASSQEGTRTGELFF. Written as DNA, the CDR3 is TGTGCCAGCAGCCAAGAGGGGACCCGAACCGGGGAGCTGTTTTTT.